The present T cell receptor (beta chain) was sequenced within a study of cytomegalovirus exposure and HLA in healthy donors. Whole-study results and caveats: A later analysis reported that several of the most significant clusters appeared to be linked to common viral pathogens, among them Epstein-Barr virus. Later analysis identified 16,951 TCR beta sequences associated with HLA alleles, using a false discovery rate threshold of 0.05. Roughly uniform sequencing depth across donors was assumed, possibly incorrectly.

Notes on this clone: Its antigen is unidentified.

Germline loops: CDR1 SEHNR, CDR2 FQNEAQ (reference sequence). V was shortened by 7 bases and J by 6 bases, with 14 bases between the two germline ends. The CDR3 covers 13 residues. Vbeta (60) and Jbeta (13) primers were used in the PCR. The assay was immunoSEQ multiplex PCR, and TCRdb's table has in-frame clones only and misses some. Of under 30,000 clones listed, nearly 80% are singletons. V and J are TRBV7-9 and TRBJ2-3; D is possibly TRBD2 (6 bases). The receptor was isolated from a male donor in good health and CMV-seronegative. The sequenced sample was PBMCs. CDR3 DNA: TGTGCCAGCAAACCTATAGCGGCCGATACGCAGTATTTT. It translates to CASKPIAADTQYF.